These 20 T cell receptor beta chains came from one sample sequenced in a study of shared clonotypes between healthy human individuals. Generated by immunoSEQ multiplex PCR, the TCRdb table keeps only in-frame clones and is missing some. The sample records about 120,000 clones, around 68% being singletons. Sequenced input: memory CD8+ T cells sorted from blood. The subset: CD45RO+ cells pooled with CCR7-negative TemRA cells. These receptors were taken from a woman aged 30 to 39 in good health.

This clone has more than one count but fewer than ten. This chain uses TRBV5-5 with TRBJ1-3, with D maybe TRBD1 (5 bases). Trimming shortened V by 0 bases and J by 0 bases, and 13 bases separated the two germline ends. CDR3 size: 17 residues. Germline V CDR1 and CDR2: SGHKS, YYEKEE (reference sequence). CDR3 nucleotides: TGTGCCAGCAGCTTGGAGGGGACTTCTAGCTCTGGAAACACCATATATTTT. The encoded protein is CASSLEGTSSSGNTIYF.

The J gene is TRBJ1-1, the V gene TRBV7-2, with 7 nucleotides matching TRBD1. Germline CDR1 reads SGHTA; CDR2 reads FQGNSA. J lost 1 base, V lost 5 bases, and 7 bases had no gene match. CDR3 length: 15 residues. CDR3 sequence (DNA): TGTGCCAGCAGCAACAGACAGGGAAAGAACACTGAAGCTTTCTTT. Its protein is CASSNRQGKNTEAFF.

Note on this clone: A far larger clone is only one base removed, so a read error is likely. The rearrangement links TRBV28 to TRBJ1-4, with D uncertain. The CDR3 spans 16 residues. V was cut by 3 bases and J by 0 bases, with 11 bases left in between. The germline V gene encodes CDR1 MDHEN and CDR2 SYDVKM. The CDR3, as DNA: TGTGCCAGCAGTTTGTGGGCACACTCAACTAATGAAAAACTGTTTTTT. As protein: CASSLWAHSTNEKLFF.

This clone was found a few times. The genes are TRBV4-1 and TRBJ1-5; no reliable D call. V dropped 3 bases and J dropped 7 bases, with 10 bases sitting between them. Looked up from germline, CDR1 is MGHRA and CDR2 is YSYEKL. The CDR3 loop spans 13 amino acids. CDR3: CASSHLAGQPQHF. The DNA for the CDR3 is TGCGCCAGCAGCCACCTGGCGGGACAGCCCCAGCATTTT.

In this sample, this clone turned up many times. The rearrangement uses TRBV27 and TRBJ2-3; D assignment may be TRBD1 or TRBD2 (5 bases each). This CDR3 region has 14 residues. Germline V lookup: CDR1 MNHEY, CDR2 SMNVEV (reference sequence). Trimming left V 4 bases short and J 1 base short, with 9 bases between. In DNA form, the CDR3 reads TGTGCCAGCAGTTCTGGGGGAGGCACAGATACGCAGTATTTT. Its protein product is CASSSGGGTDTQYF.

This sequence joins TRBV7-6 and TRBJ1-1; 7 bases are shared with TRBD1. The CDR3 is 13 amino acids. The V gene's germline CDR1 is SGHVS and CDR2 FNYEAQ. The ends lost 5 bases at V and 6 bases at J; junction bases unmatched: 6. CDR3 nucleotides: TGTGCCAGCAGCCGAGACAGGGAGGCTGAAGCTTTCTTT. It yields the protein CASSRDREAEAFF. Full variable domain (missing parts from reference TRBV7-6 and TRBJ1-1): GAGVSQSPRYKVTKRGQDVALRCDPISGHVSLYWYRQALGQGPEFLTYFNYEAQQDKSGLPNDRFSAERPEGSISTLTIQRTEQRDSAMYRCASSRDREAEAFFGQGTRLTVV.

This chain uses TRBV27 with TRBJ1-5; D gene unclear. Germline-derived CDR1 and CDR2 are MNHEY and SMNVEV (reference sequence). The CDR3 is made up of 14 amino acids. Trimming removed 7 bases at V and 0 bases at J, with 10 bases between. The CDR3 region is CASMSADSNQPQHF. The DNA of the CDR3 is TGTGCCAGCATGTCGGCAGATAGCAATCAGCCCCAGCATTTT.

The chain joins TRBV13 to TRBJ1-4; TRBD1 might be the D (6 bases). The germline gives CDR1 PRHDT, CDR2 FYEKMQ (reference sequence). Deletions cut 4 bases from V and 8 bases from J, with 14 bases between. This CDR3 comprises 14 residues. The CDR3 bases are TGTGCCAGCAGCTCCGACAGGTGGCGCGAAAAACTGTTTTTT. Translated: CASSSDRWREKLFF.

As to this clone: Mismatch with germline at one junction end may stem from a read error. The chain employs TRBV18 and TRBJ1-2; D might be TRBD1 (5 bases). The CDR3 spans 17 residues. The germline V gene encodes CDR1 KGHSH and CDR2 LQKENI. The CDR3 reads CASSSPGGQAGLYGYTF. The DNA of the CDR3 is TGTGCCAGCTCATCACCCGGTGGGCAGGCGGGACTCTATGGCTACACCTTC.

The chain links TRBV6-1 to TRBJ1-1, with D possibly matching TRBD1 (5 bases). This CDR3 is 15 amino acids long. Germline V gene sequence: CDR1 MNHNS, CDR2 SASEGT. Trimming left V 2 bases short and J 6 bases short, with 16 bases between. The CDR3 DNA reads TGTGCCAGCAGTGAACCGGGACTGGGGAGTGCTGAAGCTTTCTTT. The encoded protein is CASSEPGLGSAEAFF.

The rearrangement uses TRBV11-1 and TRBJ2-7; 7 bases are a match to TRBD2. The CDR3 is 14 amino acids. Germline CDR1 and CDR2: SGHAT and FQDESV (reference sequence). Trimming at V came to 5 bases and at J to 0 bases, leaving 4 bases not matched to a gene. In nucleotides, the CDR3 is TGTGCCAGCAGCAACCAGCGGGACTCCTACGAGCAGTACTTC. Its protein product is CASSNQRDSYEQYF. The full variable domain, its missing parts supplied by reference TRBV11-1 and TRBJ2-7, is EAEVAQSPRYKITEKSQAVAFWCDPISGHATLYWYRQILGQGPELLVQFQDESVVDDSQLPKDRFSAERLKGVDSTLKIQPAELGDSAMYLCASSNQRDSYEQYFGPGTRLTVT.

The CDR3 DNA reads TGTGCCAGCAGCCAAGACGGGAGGTTGTATAATTCACCCCTCCACTTT. It is translated as CASSQDGRLYNSPLHF. The gene calls are TRBV14 and TRBJ1-6; no firm D call. Trimming cost V 0 bases and J 4 bases, with 10 bases left between them. CDR1 is SGHDN and CDR2 is FVKESK in the germline V gene. CDR3 length: 16 residues.

This chain links TRBV29-1 with TRBJ2-7; 9 bases are a match to TRBD2. The germline V gene encodes CDR1 SQVTM and CDR2 ANQGSEA. There are 14 residues in the CDR3. Trimming took 3 bases from V and 4 from J; bases not matched to a gene: 7. CDR3: CSVERREGLYEQYF. The CDR3, as DNA: TGCAGCGTTGAGCGGCGGGAGGGCCTTTACGAGCAGTACTTC.

Note on this clone: This sample also contains other DNA sequences that code for the same CDR3. This chain links TRBV7-3 with TRBJ1-2; possible D gene TRBD1, 5 bases. Germline CDR1 and CDR2: SGHTA and FQGTGA. The V and J ends lost 5 bases and 2 bases respectively, with 12 bases between them. This CDR3 spans 14 amino acids. DNA for the CDR3: TGTGCCAGCAGCCCAACAACAGGAAACTATGGCTACACCTTC. Amino acids: CASSPTTGNYGYTF.

The chain carries TRBV14 and TRBJ2-5; the D is unclear. Judging by the DNA end, TRBJ2-7 fits better; the J call may be wrong. The CDR3 contains 13 residues. Germline V lookup: CDR1 SGHDN, CDR2 FVKESK. The CDR3 sequence: CASSQFYGYEQYF. The CDR3 nucleotides read TGTGCCAGCAGCCAATTTTACGGCTACGAGCAGTACTTC.

The chain carries TRBV10-2 and TRBJ2-7; D unresolved. The germline CDR1 and CDR2 sequences are WSHSY and SAAADI. V dropped 3 bases and J dropped 2 bases, with 5 bases sitting between them. This CDR3 is built from 12 residues. CDR3 residues: CASSETAYEQYF. For the CDR3, the DNA is TGCGCCAGCAGTGAAACCGCCTACGAGCAGTACTTC.

The genes are TRBV5-4 and TRBJ1-1, with 7 bases lining up with TRBD1. Germline V gene sequence: CDR1 SGHNT, CDR2 YYREEE (reference sequence). The ends lost 2 bases at V and 4 bases at J; junction bases unmatched: 5. The CDR3 runs to 14 residues. The CDR3 DNA follows: TGTGCCAGCAGCTTACAGGGGCCGGGCACTGAAGCTTTCTTT. It translates to CASSLQGPGTEAFF.

The V call is TRBV29-1, the J call TRBJ2-2, with D possibly called TRBD1 or TRBD2 (5 bases each). Germline V CDR1 and CDR2: SQVTM, ANQGSEA. This CDR3 contains 15 residues. Trimming left V 2 bases short and J 5 bases short, with 15 bases between. The CDR3: CSVELRGAYTGELFF. DNA of the CDR3: TGCAGCGTTGAATTGAGGGGAGCTTATACCGGGGAGCTGTTTTTT.

This chain links TRBV10-3 with TRBJ2-1, with TRBD2 identical over 7 bases. CDR3 length equals 12 residues. V trimming: 8 bases; J trimming: 6 bases; junction bases outside the gene matches: 4. Germline V gene sequence: CDR1 ENHRY, CDR2 SYGVKD. The CDR3: CAIAGESNEQFF. DNA for the CDR3: TGTGCCATCGCGGGAGAATCCAATGAGCAGTTCTTC.

A single count supports this clone. The rearrangement uses TRBV6-1 and TRBJ2-3; D remains ambiguous. The CDR3 extends over 14 amino acids. Germline V gene lookup returns CDR1 MNHNS and CDR2 SASEGT. The V end was cut by 1 base, the J end by 2 bases, with 7 bases between. CDR3 bases: TGTGCCAGCAGTGAAGGGCTCGACACAGATACGCAGTATTTT. Protein sequence: CASSEGLDTDTQYF.